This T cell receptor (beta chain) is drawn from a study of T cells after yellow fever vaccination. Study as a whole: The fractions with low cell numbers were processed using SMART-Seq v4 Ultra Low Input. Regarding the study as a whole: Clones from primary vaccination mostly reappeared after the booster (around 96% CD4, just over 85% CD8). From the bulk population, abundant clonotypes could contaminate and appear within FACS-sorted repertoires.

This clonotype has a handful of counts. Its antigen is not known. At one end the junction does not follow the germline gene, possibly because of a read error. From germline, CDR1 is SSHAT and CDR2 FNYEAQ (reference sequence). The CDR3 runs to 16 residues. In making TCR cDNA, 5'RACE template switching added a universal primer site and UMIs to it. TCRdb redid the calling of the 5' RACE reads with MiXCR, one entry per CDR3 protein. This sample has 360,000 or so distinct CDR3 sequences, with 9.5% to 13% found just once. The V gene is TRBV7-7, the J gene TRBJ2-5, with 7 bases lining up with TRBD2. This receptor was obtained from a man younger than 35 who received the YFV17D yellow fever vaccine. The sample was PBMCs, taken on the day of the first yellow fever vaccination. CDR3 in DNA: TGTGCTAGCAGTACCGGGGAGGGGTTGTACCAAGAGACCCAGTACTTC. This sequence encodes CASSTGEGLYQETQYF.